This TCR beta chain was sequenced in a study of T cell repertoires in cytomegalovirus infection. V shed 5 bases and J 4 bases; nucleotides not matched to a gene: 8. In germline, CDR1 is SGHVS, CDR2 FQNEAQ. The CDR3 has 15 residues. TCRdb called the reads again in MiXCR, with one record for every CDR3 protein. The sample lists approximately 990,000 distinct CDR3 sequences; approximately 31% were seen once. Many counts were recorded for this clonotype. The antigen remains undetermined. Study-wide results and limits: CMV-specific TCR beta clonotypes restricted by HLA-C were the ones dominating the ex vivo response.

This sequence originates from a human donor in good health (CMV status not recorded). Some clones in this sample may be carry-over from other donors' samples. V and J are TRBV7-8 and TRBJ1-1, with 9 bases fitting TRBD1. The material was cultured CD8+ T cells from PBMCs, obtained from culture after CMV antigen stimulation. DNA for the CDR3: TGTGCCAGCAGCGGGCCGGGACAGGGTAGCACTGAAGCTTTCTTT. Its protein is CASSGPGQGSTEAFF.